The clone carrying this TCR beta chain showed up just a few times. This record comes from a study of human T cells and chemical hapten exposure. The sample's time point: patch test 2, 6 weeks after DPC sensitization. Regarding treatment: therapeutic diphenylcyclopropenone sensitization with weekly scalp DPC. V lost 2 bases and J 4 bases, leaving 8 bases between the germline ends. This CDR3 region has 13 residues. The germline CDR1 and CDR2 sequences are MDHEN and SYDVKM. A single record per CDR3 protein comes from TCRdb applying MiXCR to the RACE reads. In the table there are 80,000 to 95,000 distinct CDR3 sequences, approximately 11% of which are singletons.

Sequencing was performed on whole blood, taken in connection with sensitization to the hapten diphenylcyclopropenone (DPC). V usage is TRBV28 and J usage is TRBJ1-2; perhaps TRBD1 as D (5 bases). This receptor was taken from a man between 40 and 49 years old with alopecia areata. Some clones in this sample may be carry-over from other donors' samples. In nucleotides, the CDR3 is TGTGCCAGCAGTTTACAGGGAAGCTATGGCTACACCTTC. Protein: CASSLQGSYGYTF.